What follows describes a single TCR beta chain. The sample contains more than one DNA sequence encoding this CDR3. This CDR3 has 14 amino acids. Germline V lookup: CDR1 MNHEY, CDR2 SMNVEV (reference sequence). The V end lost 1 base, the J end lost 1 base, and 5 bases lay between the germline ends. The entry originates in a study of shared clonotypes between healthy human individuals. Overall study context: Per donor, three plates held CD4 naive cells, three held CD4 memory, two held CD8 naive and one held CD8 memory.

The naive CD8 population came from CD45RO-negative cells selected for CCR7, without terminally differentiated effector memory CD45RA+ cells. Genomic DNA from each subset was divided evenly over several immunoSEQ plates. This table comes from immunoSEQ multiplex PCR, and its TCRdb copy is limited to in-frame clones, with some not included. The sample shows around 640,000 clones, approximately 96% of them seen only once. The sample consisted of naive CD8+ T cells sorted from blood. This receptor was identified in a woman younger than 45 in good health. The genes are TRBV27 and TRBJ1-5; D remains ambiguous. CDR3 nucleotides: TGTGCCAGCAGTTTATTGGGAAGCAATCAGCCCCAGCATTTT. Translation: CASSLLGSNQPQHF.